Listed here are 22 T cell receptor beta chains from one sample, sequenced in a study of T cell repertoires in cytomegalovirus infection. Their antigens remain unidentified. A single record per CDR3 protein comes from TCRdb applying MiXCR to the reads. This repertoire shows some 920,000 distinct CDR3 sequences, more than 25% found once; its top ten account for about an eighth. Here the sequenced sample was cultured CD8+ T cells from PBMCs, taken from culture after CMV antigen stimulation. Source of these receptors: a human donor in good health (CMV status not recorded). Some clones in this sample may be carry-over from other donors' samples.

This chain connects TRBV12-5 to TRBJ1-5, with no clear D. Trimming left V 5 bases short and J 5 bases short, with 16 bases between. The CDR3 extends over 15 amino acids. The germline V gene encodes CDR1 LGHNT and CDR2 FRNRAP. The CDR3 loop reads CASGQERGYHQPQHF. The CDR3 DNA follows: TGTGCTAGTGGTCAGGAGAGAGGTTATCATCAGCCCCAGCATTTT.

This clonotype was seen a handful of times. The rearrangement links TRBV12-3 or TRBV12-4 to TRBJ2-7, with 8 bases identical to TRBD1. With V trimmed by 2 bases and J by 3 bases, 6 bases remained unmatched. CDR3 length: 15 residues. The CDR3 DNA follows: TGTGCCAGCAGTTTAAGCAGGGGGCGAATCTACGAGCAGTACTTC. Translation: CASSLSRGRIYEQYF.

The chain combines TRBV20-1 with TRBJ2-3, with 9 nucleotides matching TRBD2. The CDR3 is 17 amino acids. The V segment lost 5 bases and the J segment 1 base; nucleotides outside the gene matches: 13. Germline CDR1 and CDR2: DFQATT and SNEGSKA (reference sequence). CDR3 in amino acids: CSAEWGLAWAGTDTQYF. Here the CDR3 DNA reads TGCAGTGCTGAGTGGGGACTAGCTTGGGCGGGCACAGATACGCAGTATTTT.

The chain uses TRBV5-1 and TRBJ1-5, with TRBD1 matching 8 bases. The germline gives CDR1 SGHRS, CDR2 YFSETQ. Trimming removed 4 bases from V and 3 bases from J; junction bases left unmatched: 6. The CDR3 is made up of 15 amino acids. For the CDR3, the DNA is TGCGCCAGCAGCCCGACAGGGGCCTTCAATCAGCCCCAGCATTTT. Protein product: CASSPTGAFNQPQHF.

Only a few counts were recorded for this clonotype. V usage is TRBV7-9 and J usage is TRBJ2-3; 8 positions agree with TRBD1. This CDR3 is built from 14 residues. Per the germline V gene, CDR1 is SEHNR and CDR2 is FQNEAQ (reference sequence). The trim removed 6 bases at V and 3 bases at J, leaving 5 bases unmatched. This chain's CDR3 is CASRPQGETDTQYF. The CDR3 nucleotides are TGTGCCAGCAGACCACAGGGGGAGACAGATACGCAGTATTTT.

This clonotype was seen a handful of times. The rearrangement joins TRBV12-3 or TRBV12-4 to TRBJ1-6; 7 bases are a match to TRBD1. The CDR3 runs 15 residues. With 7 bases clipped from V and 6 bases from J, the junction kept 9 bases outside the gene matches. As DNA, the CDR3 is TGTGCCAGCATCAGGTCGGGACAGTCTAATTCACCCCTCCACTTT. Translated, it gives CASIRSGQSNSPLHF.

This clonotype showed up just a few times. The chain couples TRBV15 to TRBJ2-1, with TRBD2 matching over 12 bases. After removal of 4 bases from V and 3 bases from J, the junction contained 13 bases not matched to a gene. CDR3 length: 19 amino acids. Germline lookup yields CDR1 LNHNV and CDR2 YYDKDF (reference sequence). The CDR3 sequence is CATSTDSLAGGWNYNEQFF. In DNA form, the CDR3 reads TGTGCCACCAGCACCGACTCACTAGCGGGGGGCTGGAACTACAATGAGCAGTTCTTC.

On this clonotype itself: The junction departs from germline at one end; a sequencing error may be responsible. V is TRBV7-2 and J is TRBJ1-1; the D is unclear. Germline values: CDR1 SGHTA, CDR2 FQGNSA. This CDR3 spans 13 amino acids. The CDR3 here is CTSNLSPNTEAFF. The CDR3 DNA follows: TGTACCAGCAACTTAAGTCCGAACACTGAAGCTTTCTTT.

The chain combines TRBV7-4 with TRBJ1-5, with D unclear. CDR1 SGHVT and CDR2 SQSDAQ come from the germline V gene. Trimming removed 1 base from V and 4 bases from J, with 8 bases in between. The CDR3 runs 14 residues. Written as DNA, the CDR3 is TGTGCCAGCAGCTTAGGGTCAACTAATCAGCCCCAGCATTTT. It translates to CASSLGSTNQPQHF.

This clonotype was picked up many times. The chain recombines TRBV7-6 with TRBJ2-1, with TRBD2 identical over 10 bases. CDR1 and CDR2 (germline): SGHVS, FNYEAQ. The CDR3 is made up of 18 amino acids. With 2 bases clipped from V and 5 bases from J, the junction kept 12 bases outside the gene matches. CDR3 protein: CASSLLAGATVLDNEQFF. The CDR3 DNA is TGTGCCAGCAGCTTACTAGCGGGGGCCACCGTCCTCGACAATGAGCAGTTCTTC.

The CDR3 nucleotides read TGTGCCAGCAGTGAAAGAGCGGGGCAGTACGTC. Amino acid sequence: CASSERAGQYV. The genes are TRBV2 and TRBJ2-7; maybe TRBD2 (6 bases). Trimming removed 2 bases at V and 9 bases at J, with 8 bases between. The CDR3 has 11 amino acids. CDR1 and CDR2 (germline): SNHLY, FYNNEI.

This clonotype has only a few counts. The CDR3 sequence: CASSLMAGVGSEQYV. The CDR3 DNA reads TGTGCCAGCAGTTTAATGGCAGGGGTAGGCAGCGAGCAGTACGTC. The rearrangement joins TRBV27 to TRBJ2-7; weak D call: TRBD1 (6 bases). The CDR3 is made up of 15 amino acids. Trimming took 2 bases from V and 6 from J, leaving 17 bases between them. The germline V gene has CDR1 MNHEY and CDR2 SMNVEV (reference sequence).

This clonotype turned up a few times. The V and J genes are TRBV7-9 and TRBJ2-7; D possibly corresponds to TRBD1 (5 bases). V was trimmed by 4 bases and J by 7 bases, leaving 14 bases between them. The CDR3 loop spans 13 amino acids. Germline V gene lookup returns CDR1 SEHNR and CDR2 FQNEAQ (reference sequence). The CDR3 spells CASSSKQGNEQYV. CDR3 DNA sequence: TGTGCCAGCAGCTCGAAGCAGGGTAATGAGCAGTACGTC.

The chain links TRBV5-6 to TRBJ1-1; TRBD1 agrees at 10 bases. J lost 5 bases, V lost 6 bases, and 4 bases had no gene match. The germline CDR1 and CDR2 sequences are SGHDT and YYEEEE. This CDR3 has 13 residues. The CDR3 is CASIGTGETEAFF. The CDR3, as DNA: TGTGCCAGCATCGGGACAGGGGAGACTGAAGCTTTCTTT.

This clonotype was seen at least ten times. The rearrangement joins TRBV6-5 to TRBJ2-1; D possibly matches TRBD1 or TRBD2 (5 bases each). Trimming removed 4 bases at V and 0 bases at J, with 10 bases between. The CDR3 consists of 15 residues. Germline lookup yields CDR1 MNHEY and CDR2 SVGAGI. CDR3 coding DNA: TGTGCCAGCAGTTGGGACGCCAGCTCCTACAATGAGCAGTTCTTC. This gives the protein CASSWDASSYNEQFF.

This clonotype was detected a few times. The V gene is TRBV9, the J gene TRBJ1-1; D gene ambiguous. Germline loops: CDR1 SGDLS, CDR2 YYNGEE. V lost 2 bases to trimming and J lost 4 bases, with 9 bases between them. The CDR3 is made up of 13 amino acids. CDR3 in DNA: TGTGCCAGCAGCGTCGGATGGAGCACTGAAGCTTTCTTT. Translated: CASSVGWSTEAFF.

CDR3 sequence reads: CASSFNGAGQPQHF. The CDR3 nucleotides read TGTGCCAGCAGTTTTAATGGGGCTGGTCAGCCCCAGCATTTT. The rearrangement uses TRBV12-3 or TRBV12-4 and TRBJ1-5, with D possibly TRBD1 on 5 matching bases. Between the trimmed V and J ends, which lost 3 bases and 6 bases, there was a span of 12 bases. This CDR3 has 14 residues.

V usage is TRBV28 and J usage is TRBJ1-1, with a weak D call TRBD1 (6 bases). This CDR3 contains 17 residues. Trimming removed 3 bases from V and 1 base from J, with 18 bases in between. Per the germline V gene, CDR1 is MDHEN and CDR2 is SYDVKM. CDR3 coding DNA: TGTGCCAGCAGTTTCGGACAGCCAGAGAGGTGGAACACTGAAGCTTTCTTT. It is translated as CASSFGQPERWNTEAFF.

This clonotype came up a few times. The chain employs TRBV7-6 and TRBJ2-7, with 8 bases matching TRBD1. Germline lookup yields CDR1 SGHVS and CDR2 FNYEAQ. J gave up 0 bases and V 1 base, and 2 bases lay outside the gene matches. The CDR3 length is 15 residues. CDR3: CASSLGDRGSYEQYF. CDR3 DNA sequence: TGTGCCAGCAGCTTAGGCGACAGGGGCTCCTACGAGCAGTACTTC.

This clonotype has at least ten counts. The chain has TRBV7-9 and TRBJ2-5; 9 bases are a match to TRBD2. The V and J ends lost 5 bases and 5 bases, in that order; junction bases with no gene match: 12. Germline V gene lookup returns CDR1 SEHNR and CDR2 FQNEAQ (reference sequence). The CDR3 has 16 residues. The DNA of the CDR3 is TGTGCCAGCAGCGAACCGAGGGGACTAGCACGGGAGACCCAGTACTTC. Protein: CASSEPRGLARETQYF.

This clonotype was observed once. Without the conserved terminal phenylalanine or tryptophan, this CDR3 likely stems from a read error. V is TRBV28 and J is TRBJ1-6; a weak D match, TRBD1 (6 bases). Looked up from germline, CDR1 is MDHEN and CDR2 is SYDVKM. CDR3 size: 14 residues. CDR3 sequence (DNA): TGTGCTAGCATTACCAGGGGATCAAATTCACCCCTCCACTCT. This encodes CASITRGSNSPLHS.

There are a few counts of this clonotype. The chain is built from TRBV12-3 or TRBV12-4 and TRBJ2-7; TRBD1 agrees at 7 bases. The CDR3 is 16 amino acids. The ends lost 5 bases at V and 4 bases at J; junction bases unmatched: 14. The CDR3 coding sequence is TGTGCCAGCAGTCTTGGACCGGGACAGTTACCGTACGAGCAGTACTTC. The encoded protein is CASSLGPGQLPYEQYF.